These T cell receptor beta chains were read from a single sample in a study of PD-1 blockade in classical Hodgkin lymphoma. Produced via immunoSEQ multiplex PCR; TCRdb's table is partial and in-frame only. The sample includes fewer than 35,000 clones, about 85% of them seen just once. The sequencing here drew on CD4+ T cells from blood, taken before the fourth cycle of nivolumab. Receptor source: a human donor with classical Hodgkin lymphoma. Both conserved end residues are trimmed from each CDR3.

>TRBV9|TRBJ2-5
ASSLEGTQY
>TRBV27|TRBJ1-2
ASSLSRPGQGYGYT
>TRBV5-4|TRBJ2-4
ASSFAEVKNIQY
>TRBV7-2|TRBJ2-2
ASSLVAGGQAGELF
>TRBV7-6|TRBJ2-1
ASSPMGLAGGPHEQF
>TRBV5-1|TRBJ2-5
ASSLEGGSETQY
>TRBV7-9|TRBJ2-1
ASTFTREEQF
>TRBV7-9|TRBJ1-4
ATSNEKLF
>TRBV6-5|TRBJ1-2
ASSYQGGGYT
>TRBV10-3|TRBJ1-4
AIGGRENEKLF
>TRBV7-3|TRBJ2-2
ASSPQGAAGELF
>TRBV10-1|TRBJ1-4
ASSAGRGATNEKLF
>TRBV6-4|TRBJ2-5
ASSAPGAQY
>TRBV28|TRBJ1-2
ASSSGLEFQ
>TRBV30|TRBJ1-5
AWSPAGTGINQPQH
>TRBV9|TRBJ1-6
ASSAQRDTVNSPLH
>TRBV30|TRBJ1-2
AWSVPAKGGYGYT
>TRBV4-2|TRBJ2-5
ASGGLAVQETQY
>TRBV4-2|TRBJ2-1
ASSRAGGLSYNEQF
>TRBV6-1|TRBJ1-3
ASSEIPGNTIY
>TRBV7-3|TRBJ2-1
ASSLGTGFGNEQF
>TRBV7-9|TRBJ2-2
ASSLASGSVNTGELF
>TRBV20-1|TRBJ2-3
RGGHTDTQY
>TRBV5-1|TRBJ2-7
ASSLAGLSYEQY
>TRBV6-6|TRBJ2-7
ASSYMSFSYEQY
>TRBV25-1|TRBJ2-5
ASSWGGAETQY
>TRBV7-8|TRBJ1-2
ASSLDAGQGSYGYT